This T cell receptor (beta chain) was obtained from a study of T cell responses to AZD1222 COVID-19 vaccine (dated by TCRdb to the early 2020s). Describing the broader study: AZD1222 recipients with second doses at about 4 weeks or about 12 weeks were pooled, because spike-specific TCR depth and breadth did not differ between schedules. A total of 233 trial participants underwent TCR sequencing, of whom approximately 210 received two doses of AZD1222 and some 25 received two doses of the MenACWY control vaccine. Trial participants were enrolled by age into subgroups of 18-55, 56-69 and 70-plus years, and roughly 160, 29 and 62 TCR-sequenced participants, respectively, were included in these subgroups. What the authors observed across the whole study: In the small 56-69-year group, the increase in depth fell short of significance, most likely because of low power. After two AZD1222 doses, both the breadth and the depth of spike-specific TCRs were significantly higher than at day 0 and than in MenACWY recipients. Epitopes outside the regions mutated in the B.1.351 and B.1.1.7 variants were reportedly recognized by nearly half of the unique spike-specific TCRs. No day 14 peak-response samples were available, so repertoires were characterized only after the peak T cell response. The whole spike protein was spanned by vaccine-associated CD4 TCRs, and dominant responses were seen in regions 160-218 and 743-854. Conclusions about previously exposed vaccinees are limited, since just five or six AZD1222 recipients were seropositive for SARS-CoV-2 at baseline. Most participants were white British and females outnumbered males, and the authors suggested that clonal diversity may have been underestimated.

The CDR3 regions of human TCRbeta chains were analyzed by immunosequencing. For the original study's pipeline: Repertoire TCRs were checked for matches against a reference library of SARS-CoV-2-specific TCRs that had been generated using the MIRA antigen-specificity platform. Breadth meant the fraction of unique TCRs that were SARS-CoV-2-associated, whereas depth meant the fraction of total T cells that were SARS-CoV-2-associated. Using the MIRA data, each spike-specific TCR was mapped to the spike region that the TCR reacts to and placed in a CD4 or CD8 class. Log10-transformed breadth and depth values were compared by one-way ANOVA with Sidak's multiple comparisons tests. The immuneACCESS repertoire file appears here via TCRdb, limited to in-frame rearrangements. These files lack a portion of the clones; in checked studies, under half of the deficit traces to unresolved V genes, and the cause of the others is not known. V and J calls plus clone size are reproduced from that table; the DNA served to infer D and trimming. This sample has roughly 71,000 clones in its table, and 75% to 90% of those were observed once. Roughly 22% of the sample goes to the ten largest clones.

A word on this clone: This receptor's antigen is unknown. No qualities accompany the bases; no much larger clone lies one base away.

Per the publication, the time point label means: baseline before first vaccination. Vaccinee samples came from UK trials COV001 and COV002, including a single-blind randomized controlled phase 2/3 trial of AZD1222 (ChAdOx1 nCoV-19) in healthy adults. Trial participant PBMC samples were collected at day 0 and day 28 after the second dose for TCRbeta chain sequencing. Including the terminal cysteine and phenylalanine, the CDR3 comprises 12 residues. Only the CDR3 DNA is retained, 36 bases long and in frame from the first base. The germline V gene gives CDR1 as MNHEY and CDR2 as SVGEGT. The junction shows trimming of 5 bases on V and 6 bases on J, plus 10 bases between the germline ends.

The starting material was peripheral blood, obtained on day 0 of AZD1222 vaccination. The chain uses TRBV6-2 or TRBV6-3 and TRBJ1-1, with the D gene not clear enough to name. This receptor was identified in an adult in good health. The nucleotide sequence is TGTGCCAGCAGTAGAGGAGCTTCTGAAGCTTTCTTT. This encodes CASSRGASEAFF.